These 24 T cell receptor beta chains were sequenced from one sample in a study of Graves' ophthalmopathy and Graves' hyperthyroidism listed by TCRdb under 2018. TCRdb records Illumina HiSeq 2000 as the sequencer. For repertoire sequencing, the TCR beta CDR3 regions were amplified from RNA transcripts. A first-round RT-PCR used HTBI primers with the Qiagen OneStep RT-PCR kit, followed by a second-round multiplex PCR, size selection and purification. In-frame beta chains were kept once TCRdb had trimmed the public reads at Q25 with fastp and called clones with MiXCR. Under each unique CDR3 protein, matching rows form one entry showing the most common genes and DNA. Here the sample has about 240,000 distinct CDR3 sequences; around 50% occur a single time. The ten largest make up about 45% of the sample. The sequenced material came from peripheral blood. Source of these receptors: an adult man with Graves' ophthalmopathy.

The rearrangement links TRBV7-2 to TRBJ2-2; D may be TRBD2 (5 bases). Germline V lookup: CDR1 SGHTA, CDR2 FQGNSA. Trimming left V 3 bases short and J 2 bases short, with 13 bases between. There are 16 residues in the CDR3. DNA for the CDR3: TGTGCCAGCAGCTTGGCCGGGGTTGGAAACACCGGGGAGCTGTTTTTT. This gives the protein CASSLAGVGNTGELFF.

There are a few counts of this clonotype. The V and J genes are TRBV29-1 and TRBJ1-3, with 8 bases identical to TRBD1. Trimming at V came to 0 bases and at J to 3 bases, leaving 7 bases not matched to a gene. Germline V gene lookup returns CDR1 SQVTM and CDR2 ANQGSEA. The CDR3 length is 16 residues. DNA of the CDR3: TGCAGCGTTGAAGATCTGGAGGGACAGGTTGGAAACACCATATATTTT. Translated: CSVEDLEGQVGNTIYF.

The J gene is TRBJ1-5, the V gene TRBV10-3, with TRBD1 matching over 9 bases. Losses at the gene ends were 10 bases for V and 0 bases for J; bases not matched to a gene: 10. The CDR3 has 16 amino acids. The germline gives CDR1 ENHRY, CDR2 SYGVKD. The DNA for the CDR3 is TGTGCCAGCACCATGGACAGGGGTGGTAGCAATCAGCCCCAGCATTTT. It codes for CASTMDRGGSNQPQHF.

V and J are TRBV24-1 and TRBJ2-6, with D possibly being TRBD1 or TRBD2 (5 bases each). The germline V gene encodes CDR1 KGHDR and CDR2 SFDVKD. The V and J ends lost 9 bases and 0 bases respectively, with 20 bases between them. This CDR3 region has 18 residues. CDR3 amino acids: CATSPFSGTDSGANVLTF. Written as DNA, the CDR3 is TGTGCCACCTCCCCGTTCTCTGGGACGGACTCTGGGGCCAACGTCCTGACTTTC.

The V gene is TRBV7-4, the J gene TRBJ2-5; TRBD2 agrees at 9 bases. J gave up 6 bases and V 6 bases, and 11 bases lay outside the gene matches. Germline CDR1 SGHVT, CDR2 SQSDAQ. The CDR3 is 15 amino acids. The CDR3 reads CASSLSAGGPQTQYF. In DNA form, the CDR3 reads TGTGCCAGCAGTTTATCTGCGGGAGGGCCTCAGACCCAGTACTTC.

The rearrangement links TRBV7-8 to TRBJ1-2; D uncertain. Germline V gene data show CDR1 as SGHVS and CDR2 as FQNEAQ. CDR3 length: 11 amino acids. The V gene lost 1 base and the J gene lost 13 bases, with 10 bases spanning the gap. In DNA, the CDR3 is TGTGCCAGCAGCTTAGAGGGCCACCGCACCTTC. Translated, it gives CASSLEGHRTF.

This clonotype appeared once. The rearrangement uses TRBV3-1 and TRBJ1-1; no clear D. This CDR3 contains 13 residues. Per germline, CDR1 LGHDT and CDR2 YNNKEL (reference sequence). V shed 2 bases and J shed 5 bases, with 9 bases lying between them. CDR3 sequence reads: CASSQPSGTEAFF. CDR3 nucleotide sequence: TGTGCCAGCAGCCAACCTTCGGGGACTGAAGCTTTCTTT.

This clonotype has just a few counts. The rearrangement joins TRBV20-1 to TRBJ1-2; D perhaps matches TRBD1 (5 bases). V lost 6 bases and J 5 bases, leaving 13 bases between the germline ends. The CDR3 sequence is 12 residues long. CDR1 DFQATT and CDR2 SNEGSKA come from the germline V gene (reference sequence). The CDR3 loop reads CSAPDGTYGYTF. Here the CDR3 DNA reads TGCAGTGCACCGGACGGGACTTATGGCTACACCTTC.

The CDR3 DNA reads TGCGCCAGCAGCCCCGGGACTCTCACCTACGAGCAGTACTTC. Protein product: CASSPGTLTYEQYF. The chain employs TRBV5-1 and TRBJ2-7; a possible D gene is TRBD2 (6 bases). Germline values: CDR1 SGHRS, CDR2 YFSETQ. V lost 4 bases to trimming and J lost 2 bases, with 13 bases between them. The CDR3 is made up of 14 amino acids.

The V call is TRBV12-3 or TRBV12-4, the J call TRBJ2-7, with 8 bases aligning to TRBD1. This CDR3 comprises 16 residues. V gave up 2 bases and J gave up 6 bases; unmatched junction bases: 12. CDR3 sequence reads: CASSLPSRDRLCEQYF. The DNA of the CDR3 is TGTGCCAGCAGTTTACCGAGCCGGGACAGGTTGTGCGAGCAGTACTTC.

This chain links TRBV7-6 with TRBJ2-7, with D perhaps matching TRBD2 (5 bases). This CDR3 region has 13 residues. The germline V gene has CDR1 SGHVS and CDR2 FNYEAQ. V dropped 0 bases and J dropped 7 bases, with 10 bases sitting between them. CDR3 protein: CASSLARVSEQYF. CDR3 nucleotides: TGTGCCAGCAGCTTAGCGAGGGTATCAGAGCAGTACTTC.

In this sample, this clonotype turned up many times. The CDR3 region has the DNA TGTGCCAGCAAAGTTACAGTCGACAATCCTGAAGCTTTCTTT. Its translation: CASKVTVDNPEAFF. The chain has TRBV6-5 and TRBJ1-1; no clear D gene. Trimming removed 7 bases at V and 6 bases at J, with 18 bases between. CDR3 length equals 14 residues. Germline V gene sequence: CDR1 MNHEY, CDR2 SVGAGI.

With regard to this clonotype: Compared with germline, one end of the junction differs, possibly owing to a read error. V is TRBV10-3 and J is TRBJ1-2; no clear D gene. CDR1 is ENHRY and CDR2 is SYGVKD in the germline V gene. The CDR3 extends over 15 amino acids. The DNA for the CDR3 is TGTGCCAGCAGTGAAGTTGTTACGGCTAACTATGGCTACACCTTC. Its translation: CASSEVVTANYGYTF.

As regards this clonotype: At one end, the junction sequence differs from germline, possibly due to a read error. V gene TRBV10-2 combines with J gene TRBJ2-7; D call uncertain. Germline V CDR1 and CDR2: WSHSY, SAAADI. This CDR3 region has 14 residues. The CDR3 is CASSQSPSTYEQYF. In DNA, the CDR3 is TGTGCCAGCAGCCAATCGCCAAGCACCTACGAGCAGTACTTC.

The chain joins TRBV25-1 to TRBJ1-2; D is perhaps TRBD1 (6 bases). The germline CDR1 and CDR2 sequences are MGHDK and SYGVNS. This CDR3 contains 15 residues. V was trimmed by 4 bases and J by 6 bases, leaving 18 bases between them. This CDR3 is CASSALDSRQDGYTF. The CDR3 DNA reads as TGTGCCAGCAGTGCATTGGACAGCCGCCAGGATGGCTACACCTTC.

Concerning this clonotype itself: The junction does not match germline at one end; this may be a read error. The chain couples TRBV7-2 to TRBJ2-7; D is possibly TRBD2 (7 bases). In germline, CDR1 is SGHTA, CDR2 FQGNSA. The CDR3 is 15 amino acids. CDR3 nucleotides: TGTGCCAGCAGCTTGGGGGCGGGACTATCCTCCGAGCAGTACTTC. Amino acids: CASSLGAGLSSEQYF. Full variable domain (outside the CDR3, taken from reference TRBV7-2 and TRBJ2-7): GAGVSQSPSNKVTEKGKDVELRCDPISGHTALYWYRQSLGQGLEFLIYFQGNSAPDKSGLPSDRFSAERTGGSVSTLTIQRTQQEDSAVYLCASSLGAGLSSEQYFGPGTRLTVT.

V usage is TRBV12-3 or TRBV12-4 and J usage is TRBJ2-5; 8 positions agree with TRBD2. Trimming took 6 bases from V and 5 from J; bases not matched to a gene: 11. CDR3 length: 15 residues. As DNA, the CDR3 is TGTGCCAGCAGCTTGGGACTAGGCGCGCGGGAGACCCAGTACTTC. It encodes CASSLGLGARETQYF.

This clonotype appeared a few times. The chain joins TRBV12-3 or TRBV12-4 to TRBJ2-2; 7 bases align to TRBD2. The CDR3 contains 15 residues. J lost 4 bases, V lost 3 bases, and 5 bases had no gene match. The CDR3 DNA reads TGTGCCAGCAGTTTGCGCGGGAGCCCCACCGGGGAGCTGTTTTTT. It yields the protein CASSLRGSPTGELFF.

The genes are TRBV29-1 and TRBJ1-2; D possibly corresponds to TRBD1 (5 bases). Trimming removed 4 bases at V and 0 bases at J, with 12 bases between. From germline, CDR1 is SQVTM and CDR2 ANQGSEA. The length of the CDR3 is 14 residues. The CDR3 region has the DNA TGCAGCGTTGGTCTAGGACACCCTAACTATGGCTACACCTTC. As protein: CSVGLGHPNYGYTF. The variable domain in full, completed from reference TRBV29-1 and TRBJ1-2, reads SAVISQKPSRDICQRGTSLTIQCQVDSQVTMMFWYRQQPGQSLTLIATANQGSEATYESGFVIDKFPISRPNLTFSTLTVSNMSPEDSSIYLCSVGLGHPNYGYTFGSGTRLTVV.

J is TRBJ2-7 and V is TRBV5-1; tentative D call: TRBD1 (6 bases). The germline CDR1 and CDR2 sequences are SGHRS and YFSETQ. CDR3 length equals 15 residues. Trimming took 2 bases from V and 0 from J, leaving 12 bases between them. CDR3 in amino acids: CASSFTGTHSYEQYF. CDR3 DNA sequence: TGCGCCAGCAGCTTTACCGGGACACACTCCTACGAGCAGTACTTC.

The chain carries TRBV6-5 and TRBJ1-1; no clear D. Trimming took 0 bases from V and 1 from J, leaving 9 bases between them. CDR1 is MNHEY, CDR2 SVGAGI, per germline. The CDR3 covers 15 residues. The CDR3 sequence: CASSYSSVWNTEAFF. In nucleotides, the CDR3 is TGTGCCAGCAGTTACTCGTCAGTCTGGAACACTGAAGCTTTCTTT.

The table lists this clonotype with a few counts. This chain connects TRBV7-2 to TRBJ1-6; D gene ambiguous. The CDR3 contains 12 residues. Germline V gives CDR1 SGHTA, CDR2 FQGNSA. V was shortened by 5 bases and J by 10 bases, with 9 bases between the two germline ends. CDR3 nucleotide sequence: TGTGCCAGCAGCCTCCCCGGGTCACCCCTCCACTTT. Translating it yields CASSLPGSPLHF.

A word on this clonotype: A read error may be the cause here, since a much bigger clone is one base away. CDR3 sequence reads: CASSTNREVYEQYF. CDR3 coding DNA: TGTGCCAGCAGTACAAACAGGGAGGTCTACGAGCAGTACTTC. The chain uses TRBV7-2 and TRBJ2-5; D possibly uses TRBD1 or TRBD2 (6 bases each). The J call is uncertain, as TRBJ2-7 better fits the DNA end. Germline values: CDR1 SGHTA, CDR2 FQGNSA. The CDR3 runs to 14 residues.

The CDR3, as DNA: TGTGCCAGTACTCTAACGGGACAGGGGGGTGGCTACACCTTC. Protein sequence: CASTLTGQGGGYTF. The rearrangement joins TRBV19 to TRBJ1-2; 11 bases are shared with TRBD1. The CDR3 spans 14 residues. V lost 7 bases, J lost 7 bases, and 8 bases stayed unmatched. CDR1 and CDR2 (germline): LNHDA, SQIVND (reference sequence).